The 20 T cell receptor beta chains presented below share a single source sample, sequenced in a study of cytomegalovirus exposure and HLA in healthy donors. Primers: 60 Vbeta forward and 13 Jbeta reverse. Measured with immunoSEQ multiplex PCR; TCRdb has only the in-frame clones, and not every one. Seen here are approximately 210,000 clones, around 81% observed once, and the top ten hold less than 2%. Sequenced material: PBMCs. The receptors were sampled from a man between 18 and 35 years old in good health and CMV-seronegative.

This clone has a single count. The chain links TRBV7-8 to TRBJ2-5; possible D gene TRBD1, 5 bases. Germline assignment: CDR1 SGHVS and CDR2 FQNEAQ. V lost 2 bases to trimming and J lost 4 bases, with 8 bases between them. The CDR3 runs 13 residues. The CDR3 reads CASSLQGRETQYF. CDR3 in DNA: TGTGCCAGCAGCTTACAGGGCCGAGAGACCCAGTACTTC.

The chain joins TRBV11-1 to TRBJ2-2; D is undetermined. Germline CDR1 reads SGHAT; CDR2 reads FQDESV (reference sequence). The CDR3 spans 15 residues. Deletions cut 0 bases from V and 4 bases from J, with 9 bases between. The CDR3 DNA sequence: TGTGCCAGCAGCTTAGCCACATGGCTCACCGGGGAGCTGTTTTTT. Translated: CASSLATWLTGELFF.

This chain connects TRBV11-2 to TRBJ1-4; D remains ambiguous. The CDR3 sequence is 13 residues long. Per the germline V gene, CDR1 is SGHAT and CDR2 is FQNNGV. V lost 5 bases to trimming and J lost 8 bases, with 12 bases between them. CDR3 nucleotides: TGTGCCAGCAGCCCAATAAACAGCGAAAAACTGTTTTTT. This encodes CASSPINSEKLFF.

This clone was seen more than once but under ten times. This chain connects TRBV29-1 to TRBJ2-3; possibly TRBD2 for D (6 bases). The CDR3 has 15 amino acids. Trimming removed 6 bases at V and 4 bases at J, with 20 bases between. From germline, CDR1 is SQVTM and CDR2 ANQGSEA. DNA for the CDR3: TGCAGCGTCACCCGGGCGCGGGGCATGGCAGATACGCAGTATTTT. Its protein product is CSVTRARGMADTQYF.

The chain joins TRBV6-5 to TRBJ1-5; TRBD1 might be the D (6 bases). The length of the CDR3 is 14 residues. Trimming left V 2 bases short and J 7 bases short, with 12 bases between. Germline CDR1 reads MNHEY; CDR2 reads SVGAGI. In DNA form, the CDR3 reads TGTGCCAGCAGTTACGAACAGGGAAGCCAGCCCCAGCATTTT. Its translation: CASSYEQGSQPQHF.

The rearrangement uses TRBV23-1 and TRBJ2-7; 8 nucleotides line up with TRBD1. TRBV23-1 is an ORF, and what it does is uncertain. This CDR3 is built from 15 residues. After removal of 0 bases from V and 5 bases from J, the junction contained 6 bases not matched to a gene. The CDR3 loop is CASSQSQGAAHEQYF. In DNA form, the CDR3 reads TGCGCCAGCAGTCAATCCCAGGGGGCGGCCCACGAGCAGTACTTC.

CDR3 nucleotides: TGTGCCACCAGCCGACGAAGACAGCGTAGTAATGAAAAACTGTTTTTT. Amino acids: CATSRRRQRSNEKLFF. The gene calls are TRBV15 and TRBJ1-4; the D gene is possibly TRBD1 (5 bases). The CDR3 has 16 residues. Germline V gene lookup returns CDR1 LNHNV and CDR2 YYDKDF (reference sequence). Trimming cost V 5 bases and J 4 bases, with 17 bases left between them.

This clone was detected a few times. The CDR3 is CASSQGLAMLSGEQYF. The CDR3 DNA reads TGTGCCAGCAGCCAGGGACTAGCTATGTTATCGGGGGAGCAGTACTTC. The V gene is TRBV4-2, the J gene TRBJ2-7, with 9 nucleotides matching TRBD2. The germline CDR1 and CDR2 sequences are LGHNA and YNFKEQ. Trimming took 3 bases from V and 7 from J; bases not matched to a gene: 13. CDR3 size: 16 residues.

This clone has just a few counts. V gene TRBV28 combines with J gene TRBJ1-3; weak D call: TRBD1 (6 bases). The germline V and J ends were trimmed by 5 bases and 0 bases, with 14 bases remaining between them. This CDR3 spans 16 amino acids. CDR1 and CDR2 from the germline V gene are MDHEN and SYDVKM. The CDR3 DNA is TGTGCCAGCAGTCAAGGGGGTTCCCACTCTGGAAACACCATATATTTT. Protein product: CASSQGGSHSGNTIYF.

CDR3 coding DNA: TGTGCCACCAGCAGAGATGTGGTGGGGACAGGGATGGATACGCAGTATTTT. The encoded protein is CATSRDVVGTGMDTQYF. The chain combines TRBV15 with TRBJ2-3, with TRBD1 matching over 9 bases. The CDR3 loop spans 17 amino acids. The ends lost 0 bases at V and 6 bases at J; junction bases unmatched: 10. From germline, CDR1 is LNHNV and CDR2 YYDKDF (reference sequence).

The chain recombines TRBV2 with TRBJ1-4, with 9 nucleotides matching TRBD1. The CDR3 is 14 residues long. Trimming removed 6 bases from V and 4 bases from J; junction bases left unmatched: 3. CDR1 is SNHLY, CDR2 FYNNEI, per germline. The CDR3 is CASSRTGVNEKLFF. Here the CDR3 DNA reads TGTGCCAGCAGCCGGACAGGGGTTAATGAAAAACTGTTTTTT. The full variable domain, rest sourced from reference TRBV2 and TRBJ1-4, is EPEVTQTPSHQVTQMGQEVILRCVPISNHLYFYWYRQILGQKVEFLVSFYNNEISEKSEIFDDQFSVERPDGSNFTLKIRSTKLEDSAMYFCASSRTGVNEKLFFGSGTQLSVL.

This chain connects TRBV5-6 to TRBJ2-7; D is ambiguous. From germline, CDR1 is SGHDT and CDR2 YYEEEE. The CDR3 runs to 17 residues. Deletions cut 0 bases from V and 0 bases from J, with 16 bases between. The CDR3 loop reads CASSLGPAVQFSYEQYF. For the CDR3, the DNA is TGTGCCAGCAGCTTGGGACCGGCGGTGCAATTCTCCTACGAGCAGTACTTC.

The chain links TRBV5-6 to TRBJ2-2, with D hard to call. The CDR3 totals 12 residues. Trimming removed 6 bases from V and 6 bases from J, with 9 bases in between. Germline assignment: CDR1 SGHDT and CDR2 YYEEEE. Here the CDR3 DNA reads TGTGCCAGCACCCGTTTCTCCGGGGAGCTGTTTTTT. This sequence encodes CASTRFSGELFF.

V usage is TRBV9 and J usage is TRBJ2-5, with 7 bases that match TRBD2. V gave up 1 base and J gave up 3 bases; unmatched junction bases: 0. Per the germline V gene, CDR1 is SGDLS and CDR2 is YYNGEE. The CDR3 covers 13 residues. The CDR3 region is CASSVSGEETQYF. The DNA for the CDR3 is TGTGCCAGCAGCGTAAGCGGGGAAGAGACCCAGTACTTC.

V gene TRBV27 combines with J gene TRBJ1-2; D call uncertain. The ends were cut back, 4 bases at V and 4 bases at J, with 16 bases in the middle. The CDR3 has 15 amino acids. The germline V gene has CDR1 MNHEY and CDR2 SMNVEV (reference sequence). The CDR3 sequence: CASSSPASRGYGYTF. CDR3 DNA sequence: TGTGCCAGCAGTTCCCCGGCCTCCCGGGGCTATGGCTACACCTTC.

CDR3 nucleotides: TGTGCCAGCAGCCCCCGAGGGGACAGAACCTACAATGAGCAGTTCTTC. This gives the protein CASSPRGDRTYNEQFF. This chain connects TRBV9 to TRBJ2-1; 7 bases line up with TRBD1. CDR1 and CDR2 from the germline V gene are SGDLS and YYNGEE. The CDR3 has 16 amino acids. Germline trimming cut 4 bases from V and 2 bases from J; bases unmatched to any gene: 9.

This clone was picked up one time. This chain links TRBV13 with TRBJ2-3; TRBD1 is a possible D gene (6 bases). The V end was cut by 5 bases, the J end by 6 bases, with 21 bases between. The CDR3 loop spans 16 amino acids. Germline CDR1 and CDR2: PRHDT and FYEKMQ (reference sequence). CDR3 residues: CASSPPQGLLPDTQYF. The CDR3 DNA is TGTGCCAGCAGCCCACCGCAGGGGCTGCTCCCGGATACGCAGTATTTT.

The rearrangement links TRBV4-1 to TRBJ2-5; 10 positions agree with TRBD1. The ends lost 0 bases at V and 0 bases at J; junction bases unmatched: 4. This CDR3 comprises 17 residues. CDR1 MGHRA and CDR2 YSYEKL come from the germline V gene. This CDR3 reads CASSQDPGTGDQETQYF. The CDR3 nucleotides read TGCGCCAGCAGCCAAGATCCCGGGACAGGGGACCAAGAGACCCAGTACTTC.

The chain has TRBV9 and TRBJ2-7, with 9 bases matching TRBD2. Trimming took 3 bases from V and 3 from J; bases not matched to a gene: 4. The CDR3 runs 14 residues. Germline V CDR1 and CDR2: SGDLS, YYNGEE. CDR3 residues: CASSAVAGVYEQYF. CDR3 bases: TGTGCCAGCAGCGCAGTAGCGGGGGTCTACGAGCAGTACTTC.

The V gene is TRBV5-1, the J gene TRBJ2-5; perhaps TRBD2 as D (6 bases). Trimming shortened V by 0 bases and J by 5 bases, and 17 bases separated the two germline ends. This CDR3 comprises 16 residues. CDR1 and CDR2 (germline): SGHRS, YFSETQ. The CDR3 DNA reads as TGCGCCAGCAGCTTGGCGACCAGCGGGCGGCGGGAGACCCAGTACTTC. It yields the protein CASSLATSGRRETQYF. Filled out from reference TRBV5-1 and TRBJ2-5, the complete variable domain reads KAGVTQTPRYLIKTRGQQVTLSCSPISGHRSVSWYQQTPGQGLQFLFEYFSETQRNKGNFPGRFSGRQFSNSRSEMNVSTLELGDSALYLCASSLATSGRRETQYFGPGTRLLVL.